This TCR beta chain was identified in a study of blood T cell repertoires in COVID-19. Study as a whole: The United States, Italy and Spain provided the acute and convalescent COVID-19 samples. T cells, B-cell-depleted T cells, or PBMCs supplied cDNA or gDNA.

Method: immunoSEQ multiplex PCR; TCRdb's copy keeps in-frame clones and lacks some. The sample has 150,000 or so clones, over 75% seen once. Clinical history as reported by participants underpinned cohort assignment. Looked up from germline, CDR1 is SNHLY and CDR2 is FYNNEI. V lost 8 bases and J lost 0, with 10 bases in between. This CDR3 is 14 amino acids long. The sequencing sample was made of PBMCs or T cells enriched from blood (not recorded which). The chain links TRBV2 to TRBJ1-4; D is perhaps TRBD1 (6 bases). The source of this sequence is a woman aged 50 to 60 who had recovered from COVID-19. This CDR3 reads CASRTDSTNEKLFF. CDR3 nucleotides: TGTGCCAGCCGGACAGATTCAACTAATGAAAAACTGTTTTTT. Using reference TRBV2 and TRBJ1-4 for the parts outside the CDR3, the full variable domain is EPEVTQTPSHQVTQMGQEVILRCVPISNHLYFYWYRQILGQKVEFLVSFYNNEISEKSEIFDDQFSVERPDGSNFTLKIRSTKLEDSAMYFCASRTDSTNEKLFFGSGTQLSVL.